Listed here are 29 T cell receptor beta chains from one sample, sequenced in a study of blood T cell repertoires in COVID-19 (dated by TCRdb to the early 2020s). Libraries were constructed by the immunoSEQ multiplex PCR assay. The table was pulled from immuneACCESS by TCRdb, which kept in-frame rearrangements only. Such tables lose some clones; where checked, under half of the loss comes from unresolved V genes, and the rest has no known cause. The sample has roughly 300,000 clones on record, 86% of them singletons. The ten most abundant clones make up 9.5% to 15% of the sample. What was sequenced was peripheral blood. The source is a young woman with COVID-19, enrolled during active disease.

The chain joins TRBV6-6 to TRBJ2-2; no reliable D call. The CDR3 covers 15 residues. The V end lost 5 bases, the J end lost 1 base, and 11 bases lay between the germline ends. Germline V lookup: CDR1 MNHNY, CDR2 SVGAGI (reference sequence). The CDR3 region has the DNA TGTGCCAGCAGTAGTAACACCTTGAACACCGGGGAGCTGTTTTTT. Its translation: CASSSNTLNTGELFF.

This sequence joins TRBV19 and TRBJ2-3; TRBD2 aligns across 10 bases. This CDR3 region has 15 residues. V lost 5 bases, J lost 4 bases, and 6 bases stayed unmatched. CDR1 and CDR2 (germline): LNHDA, SQIVND (reference sequence). Here the CDR3 reads CASSPQRGGPDTQYF. The CDR3 DNA reads TGTGCCAGTAGTCCTCAGCGGGGGGGCCCAGATACGCAGTATTTT.

This sequence joins TRBV27 and TRBJ1-2, with a weak D call TRBD1 (6 bases). Germline V gene lookup returns CDR1 MNHEY and CDR2 SMNVEV (reference sequence). V lost 8 bases to trimming and J lost 4 bases, with 11 bases between them. The CDR3 is made up of 12 amino acids. Here the CDR3 DNA reads TGTGCCAGCGGGGGCGCCGGCTATGGCTACACCTTC. The encoded protein is CASGGAGYGYTF.

The chain couples TRBV7-9 to TRBJ2-7; 13 bases line up with TRBD2. There are 16 residues in the CDR3. Germline V gene data show CDR1 as SEHNR and CDR2 as FQNEAQ (reference sequence). V dropped 5 bases and J dropped 0; count of bases not matched to a gene: 4. The CDR3 spells CASSRGLAGSSYEQYF. The CDR3 coding sequence is TGTGCCAGCAGCCGGGGACTAGCGGGGTCCTCCTACGAGCAGTACTTC. Together with reference TRBV7-9 and TRBJ2-7, the CDR3 gives the full variable domain: DTGVSQNPRHKITKRGQNVTFRCDPISEHNRLYWYRQTLGQGPEFLTYFQNEAQLEKSRLLSDRFSAERPKGSFSTLEIQRTEQGDSAMYLCASSRGLAGSSYEQYFGPGTRLTVT.

J is TRBJ2-7 and V is TRBV6-5; 10 nucleotides line up with TRBD1. V trimming: 2 bases; J trimming: 5 bases; junction bases outside the gene matches: 6. The germline V gene encodes CDR1 MNHEY and CDR2 SVGAGI. The CDR3 is 15 residues long. The CDR3 sequence: CASSYPGTGEHEQYF. The CDR3, as DNA: TGTGCCAGCAGTTACCCCGGGACAGGGGAACACGAGCAGTACTTC.

This clone came up a few times. CDR3 nucleotides: TGTGCCACCGGACTAGCGGTTCGCAATGAGCAGTTCTTC. This encodes CATGLAVRNEQFF. J is TRBJ2-1 and V is TRBV6-5; 10 bases match TRBD2. The V segment lost 10 bases and the J segment 6 bases; nucleotides outside the gene matches: 6. CDR1 is MNHEY, CDR2 SVGAGI, per germline. This CDR3 contains 13 residues.

The chain has TRBV5-1 and TRBJ1-2, with a weak D call TRBD1 (6 bases). In germline, CDR1 is SGHRS, CDR2 YFSETQ. V dropped 2 bases and J dropped 4 bases, with 12 bases sitting between them. The CDR3 extends over 14 amino acids. The CDR3 sequence: CASSFQTGSYGYTF. As DNA, the CDR3 is TGCGCCAGCAGCTTCCAGACAGGTTCCTATGGCTACACCTTC.

The rearrangement links TRBV2 to TRBJ1-5; no firm D call. The CDR3 contains 14 residues. Per the germline V gene, CDR1 is SNHLY and CDR2 is FYNNEI. Trimming removed 3 bases at V and 10 bases at J, with 16 bases between. The CDR3 here is CASSDYQAKLPQHF. CDR3 nucleotides: TGTGCCAGCAGTGATTACCAGGCGAAGCTACCCCAGCATTTT.

The chain combines TRBV11-3 with TRBJ1-1; D remains ambiguous. The CDR3 extends over 13 amino acids. V was cut by 5 bases and J by 1 base, with 8 bases left in between. The germline CDR1 and CDR2 sequences are SGHNT and YENEEA. CDR3 nucleotides: TGTGCCAGCAGCCCGAGACAGAACACTGAAGCTTTCTTT. Translation gives CASSPRQNTEAFF.

CDR3 amino acids: CASSLVTGVGYTF. The CDR3 region has the DNA TGTGCCAGCAGCTTAGTGACAGGGGTTGGCTACACCTTC. The V and J genes are TRBV7-6 and TRBJ1-2, with TRBD1 identical over 8 bases. The V and J ends lost 1 base and 7 bases, in that order; junction bases with no gene match: 2. The CDR3 is 13 residues long. Germline V gene data show CDR1 as SGHVS and CDR2 as FNYEAQ.

V usage is TRBV14 and J usage is TRBJ2-1, with D tentatively TRBD1 (5 bases). The length of the CDR3 is 13 residues. CDR1 is SGHDN, CDR2 FVKESK, per germline. The germline V and J ends were trimmed by 0 bases and 7 bases, with 7 bases remaining between them. Written as DNA, the CDR3 is TGTGCCAGCAGCCAAGATAGGGGTAATGAGCAGTTCTTC. Its protein product is CASSQDRGNEQFF. Together with reference TRBV14 and TRBJ2-1, the CDR3 gives the full variable domain: EAGVTQFPSHSVIEKGQTVTLRCDPISGHDNLYWYRRVMGKEIKFLLHFVKESKQDESGMPNNRFLAERTGGTYSTLKVQPAELEDSGVYFCASSQDRGNEQFFGPGTRLTVL.

This clone was detected only a few times. This chain connects TRBV5-6 to TRBJ2-2; TRBD2 aligns across 12 bases. Per the germline V gene, CDR1 is SGHDT and CDR2 is YYEEEE. CDR3 length: 15 residues. V gave up 2 bases and J gave up 6 bases; unmatched junction bases: 2. The CDR3 DNA reads as TGTGCCAGCAGCTTCCTAGCGGGGGGGCCCGGGGAGCTGTTTTTT. This translates into CASSFLAGGPGELFF.

V usage is TRBV5-1 and J usage is TRBJ2-4, with D possibly matching TRBD2 (6 bases). Germline loops: CDR1 SGHRS, CDR2 YFSETQ. V lost 0 bases and J 12 bases, leaving 16 bases between the germline ends. This CDR3 is built from 14 residues. The CDR3, as DNA: TGCGCCAGCAGCTTGGAAGCGGGTCGGTTGAGTCAGTACTTC. It codes for CASSLEAGRLSQYF.

V usage is TRBV4-2 and J usage is TRBJ2-1, with 8 positions matching TRBD1. CDR3 length: 16 residues. Germline trimming cut 4 bases from V and 0 bases from J; bases unmatched to any gene: 5. From germline, CDR1 is LGHNA and CDR2 YNFKEQ. The CDR3, as DNA: TGTGCCAGCAGCCTCGACAGGGGTAGCTCCTACAATGAGCAGTTCTTC. This encodes CASSLDRGSSYNEQFF.

The J gene is TRBJ1-2, the V gene TRBV2; D may be TRBD1 (5 bases). The CDR3 is 13 amino acids. The germline CDR1 and CDR2 sequences are SNHLY and FYNNEI. V was clipped by 7 bases and J by 2 bases, with 11 bases between them. CDR3 protein: CASTGGMNYGYTF. The CDR3 coding sequence is TGTGCCAGCACCGGGGGTATGAACTATGGCTACACCTTC.

The J gene is TRBJ2-7, the V gene TRBV23-1; D possibly corresponds to TRBD1 (6 bases). TRBV23-1 falls under the ORF class, with uncertain function. Trimming stripped 2 bases from V and 5 bases from J, with 13 bases between. The CDR3 spans 14 residues. The CDR3 loop is CASSQPGQTHEQYF. The CDR3 DNA is TGCGCCAGCAGTCAACCCGGACAGACCCACGAGCAGTACTTC.

This chain connects TRBV5-1 to TRBJ1-2; no definite D call. Trimming removed 0 bases from V and 1 base from J, with 13 bases in between. The length of the CDR3 is 16 residues. Germline V gene data show CDR1 as SGHRS and CDR2 as YFSETQ. In DNA form, the CDR3 reads TGCGCCAGCAGCTTGGCGTCAGGCGGGAGTAACTATGGCTACACCTTC. It encodes CASSLASGGSNYGYTF.

The CDR3 nucleotides are TGCGCCAGCAGTTGGAGATCCGGGGAGCTGTTTTTT. Translated, it gives CASSWRSGELFF. The chain joins TRBV5-1 to TRBJ2-2; D ambiguous. Trimming took 5 bases from V and 6 from J, leaving 8 bases between them. The CDR3 runs 12 residues. CDR1 and CDR2 (germline): SGHRS, YFSETQ.

This clone was observed a single time. The chain is built from TRBV7-8 and TRBJ2-7; 7 nucleotides match TRBD1. Germline-derived CDR1 and CDR2 are SGHVS and FQNEAQ. CDR3 length equals 15 residues. V was clipped by 1 base and J by 3 bases; unmatched bases: 6. This chain's CDR3 is CASSLDRGQLYEQYF. CDR3 DNA: TGTGCCAGCAGCTTAGACCGGGGACAGCTCTACGAGCAGTACTTC. Supplemented by reference TRBV7-8 and TRBJ2-7, the full variable domain reads GAGVSQSPRYKVAKRGQDVALRCDPISGHVSLFWYQQALGQGPEFLTYFQNEAQLDKSGLPSDRFFAERPEGSVSTLKIQRTQQEDSAVYLCASSLDRGQLYEQYFGPGTRLTVT.

A remark on this clone: A junction boundary mismatches the germline segment, possibly from a read error. The chain couples TRBV15 to TRBJ2-1; TRBD2 matches at 7 bases. The CDR3 totals 14 residues. Looked up from germline, CDR1 is LNHNV and CDR2 is YYDKDF (reference sequence). CDR3 nucleotide sequence: TGTGCCACTAAGCTGACTAGCTCCCACAATGAGCAGTTCTTC. Translated, it gives CATKLTSSHNEQFF.

This chain joins TRBV19 and TRBJ1-2; D remains unclear. CDR1 and CDR2 (germline): LNHDA, SQIVND (reference sequence). The V end was cut by 0 bases, the J end by 2 bases, with 10 bases between. This CDR3 has 15 residues. CDR3 amino acids: CASSIESLNNYGYTF. The CDR3 DNA is TGTGCCAGTAGTATAGAATCACTGAACAACTATGGCTACACCTTC. Variable domain in full (rest from reference TRBV19 and TRBJ1-2): DGGITQSPKYLFRKEGQNVTLSCEQNLNHDAMYWYRQDPGQGLRLIYYSQIVNDFQKGDIAEGYSVSREKKESFPLTVTSAQKNPTAFYLCASSIESLNNYGYTFGSGTRLTVV.

The chain employs TRBV6-1 and TRBJ1-5, with a weak D call TRBD1 (5 bases). CDR3 length: 19 amino acids. With 2 bases removed from V and 5 bases from J, the gap between germline ends came to 25 bases. Per germline, CDR1 MNHNS and CDR2 SASEGT. The CDR3 loop reads CASSETHPHEEGLDQPQHF. In DNA form, the CDR3 reads TGTGCCAGCAGTGAAACCCACCCACACGAGGAGGGGCTAGATCAGCCCCAGCATTTT.

The V gene is TRBV10-3, the J gene TRBJ2-7; TRBD1 matches at 8 bases. CDR1 ENHRY and CDR2 SYGVKD come from the germline V gene. V dropped 3 bases and J dropped 3; count of bases not matched to a gene: 7. This CDR3 has 15 amino acids. The CDR3 DNA follows: TGTGCCATCAGTGATTACCGGACAGGGAGCTACGAGCAGTACTTC. Translated, it gives CAISDYRTGSYEQYF.

The table lists this clone with a few counts. This rearrangement joins TRBV12-3 or TRBV12-4 to TRBJ1-1; D may be TRBD1 (5 bases). Trimming shortened V by 3 bases and J by 4 bases, and 9 bases separated the two germline ends. This CDR3 has 13 residues. This CDR3 is CASSFGTFTEAFF. The CDR3 nucleotides read TGTGCCAGCAGTTTCGGGACTTTCACTGAAGCTTTCTTT.

This chain uses TRBV2 with TRBJ2-1, with TRBD1 matching 11 bases. The CDR3 is made up of 14 amino acids. Germline values: CDR1 SNHLY, CDR2 FYNNEI. Losses at the gene ends were 2 bases for V and 10 bases for J; bases not matched to a gene: 4. For the CDR3, the DNA is TGTGCCAGCAGTGAATGGGACAGGGGGGGGGAGCAGTTCTTC. Translating gives CASSEWDRGGEQFF.

The chain links TRBV6-4 to TRBJ1-6; no clear D gene. Germline CDR1 and CDR2: MRHNA and SNTAGT. There are 15 residues in the CDR3. Trimming removed 5 bases at V and 7 bases at J, with 15 bases between. CDR3 sequence (DNA): TGTGCCAGCAGTCGAGACCAGGTTCCAAATTCACCCCTCCACTTT. Protein sequence: CASSRDQVPNSPLHF.

The rearrangement uses TRBV7-8 and TRBJ1-5, with D possibly being TRBD1 (5 bases). Germline CDR1 SGHVS, CDR2 FQNEAQ. The CDR3 totals 14 residues. Trimming removed 3 bases at V and 4 bases at J, with 10 bases between. CDR3 protein: CASSLQGGNQPQHF. The CDR3 region has the DNA TGTGCCAGCAGCTTGCAGGGTGGTAATCAGCCCCAGCATTTT.

This rearrangement joins TRBV16 to TRBJ2-7; D perhaps matches TRBD1 (6 bases). Trimming cost V 2 bases and J 7 bases, with 15 bases left between them. The germline V gene has CDR1 KGHSY and CDR2 FQNENV. This CDR3 is built from 14 residues. CDR3 in DNA: TGTGCCAGCAGCCAACCCAAAGGGGGTGAGGAGCAGTACTTC. Its protein product is CASSQPKGGEEQYF. The full variable domain, its missing parts supplied by reference TRBV16 and TRBJ2-7, is GEEVAQTPKHLVRGEGQKAKLYCAPIKGHSYVFWYQQVLKNEFKFLISFQNENVFDETGMPKERFSAKCLPNSPCSLEIQATKLEDSAVYFCASSQPKGGEEQYFGPGTRLTVT.

V gene TRBV5-4 combines with J gene TRBJ2-7; weak D call: TRBD1 (6 bases). Germline lookup yields CDR1 SGHNT and CDR2 YYREEE (reference sequence). Trimming stripped 1 base from V and 4 bases from J, with 12 bases between. The CDR3 runs 14 residues. The CDR3 protein is CASSLKAGVYEQYF. CDR3 in DNA: TGTGCCAGCAGCTTGAAGGCAGGGGTGTACGAGCAGTACTTC.